This T cell receptor (beta chain) was recovered during a study of cytomegalovirus exposure and HLA in healthy donors. Background on the study: Per a later analysis, the approximately 690 first-cohort and over 90 validation repertoires shared one platform. Study-level findings and limits: Using the classifier, cytomegalovirus status was reportedly diagnosed with high specificity and sensitivity. The authors listed over 150 TCR beta chains as cytomegalovirus-associated. It was found in a later analysis that first-cohort TCR clusters tended to co-occur in the 100 to 150 validation repertoires.

The assay was immunoSEQ multiplex PCR, and TCRdb's table has in-frame clones only and misses some. The profile covers more than 200,000 clones, with about 90% appearing a single time and approximately 3% taken by the ten largest. This clone was counted once. Its antigen is undetermined. Germline CDR1 and CDR2: SNHLY and FYNNEI. The CDR3 loop spans 13 amino acids. Trimming took 2 bases from V and 6 from J, leaving 11 bases between them. The chain carries TRBV2 and TRBJ2-7, with a possible D match to TRBD2 (6 bases). The sample comprised PBMCs. This receptor was taken from a woman under 40 in good health and CMV-seronegative. The CDR3 here is CASSEPTEGEQYF. The CDR3 region has the DNA TGTGCCAGCAGTGAACCCACGGAGGGCGAGCAGTACTTC. Variable domain in full (rest from reference TRBV2 and TRBJ2-7): EPEVTQTPSHQVTQMGQEVILRCVPISNHLYFYWYRQILGQKVEFLVSFYNNEISEKSEIFDDQFSVERPDGSNFTLKIRSTKLEDSAMYFCASSEPTEGEQYFGPGTRLTVT.